The 13 T cell receptor beta chains below come from one sample, sequenced in a study of identical twins (dated by TCRdb to the mid-2010s). Libraries were prepared through 5' RACE. The reads were generated on an Illumina HiSeq 2000. TCRdb reprocessed the public reads (quality trimming at Q25 with fastp, clone calling with MiXCR) and kept in-frame beta chains. A single entry per CDR3 protein holds the most common genes and DNA from its merged rows. A total of around 670,000 distinct CDR3 sequences appear in this sample, around 6% of them only once. Clones ranked in the top ten supply approximately 1.6% of the sample. What was sequenced was naive T cells sorted from blood. The sample's cell subset or site label, decoded: cells isolated with a human naive T-cell isolation kit. These receptors all stem from a man between 18 and 29 years old in good health.

V and J are TRBV5-5 and TRBJ2-7; unclear D gene. The CDR3 extends over 12 amino acids. CDR1 and CDR2 from the germline V gene are SGHKS and YYEKEE (reference sequence). Trimming took off 6 bases at V and 2 bases at J, with 9 bases between the two ends. CDR3 sequence: CASTWEAYEQYF. For the CDR3, the DNA is TGTGCCAGCACTTGGGAAGCCTACGAGCAGTACTTC.

At least ten counts were recorded for this clonotype. The J gene is TRBJ2-7, the V gene TRBV20-1, with D maybe TRBD2 (5 bases). This CDR3 has 14 residues. CDR1 is DFQATT and CDR2 is SNEGSKA in the germline V gene (reference sequence). Trimming took 3 bases from V and 0 from J, leaving 12 bases between them. This CDR3 reads CSASYTGSSYEQYF. Written as DNA, the CDR3 is TGCAGTGCTAGTTACACGGGGAGCTCCTACGAGCAGTACTTC.

The rearrangement joins TRBV20-1 to TRBJ2-1; TRBD2 matches at 7 bases. V was clipped by 3 bases and J by 5 bases; unmatched bases: 10. CDR1 and CDR2 (germline): DFQATT, SNEGSKA (reference sequence). The CDR3 loop spans 15 amino acids. The CDR3 nucleotides read TGCAGTGCTAGCTTCGGTGGGAGGGCCAACAATGAGCAGTTCTTC. Translated, it gives CSASFGGRANNEQFF.

This clonotype was detected only a few times. This chain joins TRBV12-3 or TRBV12-4 and TRBJ1-1, with a weak D call TRBD1 (6 bases). CDR3 length: 16 amino acids. V was shortened by 2 bases and J by 0 bases, with 13 bases between the two germline ends. The CDR3 nucleotides are TGTGCCAGCAGTTTATCCAGGGGCCCCATGAACACTGAAGCTTTCTTT. It specifies CASSLSRGPMNTEAFF.

This clonotype was seen only a few times. The rearrangement links TRBV28 to TRBJ1-4; tentative D call: TRBD1 (5 bases). V was cut by 3 bases and J by 3 bases, with 8 bases left in between. The CDR3 runs 14 residues. Germline assignment: CDR1 MDHEN and CDR2 SYDVKM. The chain's CDR3 is CASSFLGPNEKLFF. In nucleotides, the CDR3 is TGTGCCAGCAGTTTCCTGGGACCTAATGAAAAACTGTTTTTT.

This chain joins TRBV7-8 and TRBJ2-7; weak D call: TRBD1 (6 bases). The CDR3 contains 15 residues. Trimming took off 5 bases at V and 9 bases at J, with 23 bases between the two ends. From germline, CDR1 is SGHVS and CDR2 FQNEAQ. DNA for the CDR3: TGTGCCAGCAGCGCCATCAGGGGCCCCTCGCTGGGGCAGTACTTC. Its protein product is CASSAIRGPSLGQYF.

Turning to this clonotype: A read error is possible here, since a much larger clone lies one base away. This sequence joins TRBV29-1 and TRBJ2-7; D remains ambiguous. This CDR3 spans 11 amino acids. The ends were cut back, 7 bases at V and 6 bases at J, with 13 bases in the middle. Per germline, CDR1 SQVTM and CDR2 ANQGSEA. CDR3: CSAKHGLEQYF. The CDR3 DNA follows: TGCAGCGCCAAACACGGCCTCGAGCAGTACTTC.

The table lists this clonotype with a count of one. A read error may explain this, as a much larger clone is one base away. The chain recombines TRBV2 with TRBJ2-1; 8 bases fit TRBD2. The CDR3 spans 16 residues. Germline V lookup: CDR1 SNHLY, CDR2 FYNNEI. CDR3 residues: CASSPRGGRRYNGQFF. CDR3 nucleotides: TGTGCCAGCAGCCCTCGGGGCGGGAGGCGTTACAATGGGCAGTTCTTC. The full variable domain, completed using reference TRBV2 and TRBJ2-1, is EPEVTQTPSHQVTQMGQEVILRCVPISNHLYFYWYRQILGQKVEFLVSFYNNEISEKSEIFDDQFSVERPDGSNFTLKIRSTKLEDSAMYFCASSPRGGRRYNGQFFGPGTRLTVL.

This clonotype was found a few times. The chain couples TRBV24-1 to TRBJ2-3; D gene ambiguous. Trimming removed 3 bases at V and 1 base at J, with 13 bases between. The length of the CDR3 is 16 residues. From germline, CDR1 is KGHDR and CDR2 SFDVKD. The CDR3 reads CATSDPSAGGTDTQYF. CDR3 nucleotides: TGTGCCACCAGTGATCCTTCCGCTGGAGGCACAGATACGCAGTATTTT.

In its sample, this clonotype was seen many times. The chain employs TRBV12-3 or TRBV12-4 and TRBJ2-2; 10 bases are shared with TRBD2. This CDR3 comprises 17 residues. The trim removed 3 bases at V and 6 bases at J, leaving 10 bases unmatched. In DNA form, the CDR3 reads TGTGCCAGCAGTTTGCGGCTAGCGGGAGAGCGCGCCGGGGAGCTGTTTTTT. Translation gives CASSLRLAGERAGELFF.

This clonotype was found a few times. The chain has TRBV7-9 and TRBJ2-1; D gene unclear. The V gene's germline CDR1 is SEHNR and CDR2 FQNEAQ (reference sequence). V lost 7 bases and J 4 bases, leaving 14 bases between the germline ends. The CDR3 runs 14 residues. In DNA, the CDR3 is TGTGCCAGCACTAATGTAATAGAATACAATGAGCAGTTCTTC. It specifies CASTNVIEYNEQFF. Full variable domain (remainder filled in from reference TRBV7-9 and TRBJ2-1): DTGVSQNPRHKITKRGQNVTFRCDPISEHNRLYWYRQTLGQGPEFLTYFQNEAQLEKSRLLSDRFSAERPKGSFSTLEIQRTEQGDSAMYLCASTNVIEYNEQFFGPGTRLTVL.

This clonotype was counted only a few times. The rearrangement joins TRBV3-1 to TRBJ2-4; D is undetermined. CDR1 LGHDT and CDR2 YNNKEL come from the germline V gene (reference sequence). The CDR3 is 12 amino acids. The germline V and J ends were trimmed by 5 bases and 5 bases, with 7 bases remaining between them. CDR3 bases: TGTGCCAGCAGCTCATCTGAAAACATTCAGTACTTC. This sequence encodes CASSSSENIQYF.

This clonotype was observed at least ten times. The CDR3 DNA reads TGTGCCAGCAGCCCTGGACAGGGGGCGTCAGATACGCAGTATTTT. Protein sequence: CASSPGQGASDTQYF. The rearrangement uses TRBV5-6 and TRBJ2-3, with 11 bases lining up with TRBD1. Germline lookup yields CDR1 SGHDT and CDR2 YYEEEE. V lost 4 bases to trimming and J lost 4 bases; unmatched junction nucleotides: 5. This CDR3 has 15 residues.